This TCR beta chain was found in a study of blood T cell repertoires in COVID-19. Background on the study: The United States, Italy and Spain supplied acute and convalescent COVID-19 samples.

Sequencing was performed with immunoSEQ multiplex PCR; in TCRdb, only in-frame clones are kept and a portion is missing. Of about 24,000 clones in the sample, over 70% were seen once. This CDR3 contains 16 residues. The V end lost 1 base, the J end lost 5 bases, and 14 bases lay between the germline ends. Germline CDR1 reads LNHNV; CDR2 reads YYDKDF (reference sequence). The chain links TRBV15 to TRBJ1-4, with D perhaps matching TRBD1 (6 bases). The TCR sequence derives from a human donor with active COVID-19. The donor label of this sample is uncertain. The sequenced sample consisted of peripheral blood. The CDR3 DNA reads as TGTGCCACCAGCAGAGCAACTGGACAGATGAATGAAAAACTGTTTTTT. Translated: CATSRATGQMNEKLFF.